The rows below give T cell receptor beta chains drawn from one sample of a study of identifying expanded T cells in peripheral blood. Measured with immunoSEQ multiplex PCR; TCRdb has only the in-frame clones, and not every one. The table records about 90,000 clones, roughly 85% of them present only once. Sequencing was done on a sample of blood. The receptors were sampled from a person aged 18 to 75 in good health. CDR3s include the opening cysteine and the closing phenylalanine or tryptophan. The D gene is left open where the match is weak. Size tells how often a clone was seen (once, few, many) or the class of an expanded clone, and some rows leave it out.

TRBJ2-5 | - | TRBV7-8 | - | TGTGCCAGCAGCCCCTCCGGGACTCTGAAGACCCAGTACTTC | CASSPSGTLKTQYF
TRBJ1-1 | - | TRBV7-9 | - | TGTGCCAGCAGCCCGCGGGGGAATTTAAACACTGAAGCTTTCTTT | CASSPRGNLNTEAFF
TRBJ1-6 | few | TRBV11-3 | - | TGTGCCAGCAGCTTAGAGTTCGGGTTCTCACCCCTCCACTTT | CASSLEFGFSPLHF
TRBJ1-2 | - | TRBV30 | - | TGTGCCTGGAGTGGGACTAGACAAGGCCCCCTTGTCTACACCTTC | CAWSGTRQGPLVYTF
TRBJ2-7 | - | TRBV5-1 | TRBD2 | TGCGCCAGCAGCTCCACTAGCGGGGGACCCTACGAGCAGTACTTC | CASSSTSGGPYEQYF
TRBJ2-3 | - | TRBV19 | - | TGTGCCAGTCGCTCCGGGACGGACGTTAGCACAGATACGCAGTATTTT | CASRSGTDVSTDTQYF
TRBJ1-4 | - | TRBV19 | - | TGTGCCAGTAGTGAGACGGCAGGGTTTTCGACTAATGAAAAACTGTTTTTT | CASSETAGFSTNEKLFF
TRBJ1-5 | - | TRBV27 | TRBD1 | TGTGCCAGCAGTTTAGGGACAGCGGGGTCGCATCAGCCCCAGCATTTT | CASSLGTAGSHQPQHF
TRBJ1-3 | - | TRBV4-3 | - | TGCGCCAGCAGCCAAGACCAGCGCAGCTCTGGAAACACCATATATTTT | CASSQDQRSSGNTIYF
TRBJ1-2 | - | TRBV11-3 | - | TGTGCCAGCAGCCGGTCTGTAGGGACCGATGGCTACACCTTC | CASSRSVGTDGYTF
TRBJ1-1 | - | TRBV9 | - | TGTGCCAGCAGCGTAGCCCCCAGCGGACACCCGAACACTGAAGCTTTCTTT | CASSVAPSGHPNTEAFF
TRBJ1-4 | - | TRBV30 | - | TGTGCCTGGAGGCCCCGCGGACTTGCCTGGAGCGAAAAACTGTTTTTT | CAWRPRGLAWSEKLFF
TRBJ1-2 | - | TRBV7-3 | TRBD1 | TGTGCCAGCAGCCCCGGACAGGGAGTAGGCTACACCTTC | CASSPGQGVGYTF
TRBJ1-1 | - | TRBV2 | TRBD1 | TGTGCCAGCGGAGGGGACAGGGGACGTACTGAAGCTTTCTTT | CASGGDRGRTEAFF
TRBJ2-2 | once | TRBV5-4 | TRBD2 | TGTGCCAGCAGCCGACTAGCGCGGGCCCGGGAGCTGTTTTTT | CASSRLARARELFF
TRBJ2-7 | - | TRBV29-1 | - | TGCAGCGGTCTTAGCGCCAGCTCCTACGAGCAGTACTTC | CSGLSASSYEQYF
TRBJ2-3 | - | TRBV15 | - | TGTGCCACCAGCAGAGGGGATTTACAGGGACGGATCACAGATACGCAGTATTTT | CATSRGDLQGRITDTQYF
TRBJ2-7 | - | TRBV7-9 | - | TGTGCCAGCAGCTTAGCTAGTTCCGGCTACGAGCAGTACTTC | CASSLASSGYEQYF
TRBJ1-1 | - | TRBV7-2 | - | TGTGCCAGCAGCGCAAACTGGGGACGGATGAACACTGAAGCTTTCTTT | CASSANWGRMNTEAFF
TRBJ1-4 | - | TRBV4-3 | - | TGCGCCAGCAGCCCGGAAGGGGGGGCCTGGTCTCGCGAAAAACTGTTTTTT | CASSPEGGAWSREKLFF
TRBJ2-1 | - | TRBV18 | TRBD1 | TGTGCCAGCTCACCACTGGGACAGGGGGCGTACAATGAGCAGTTCTTC | CASSPLGQGAYNEQFF
TRBJ1-2 | - | TRBV19 | - | TGTGCCAGTAGTATTTACCGCCTCGACTATGGCTACACCTTC | CASSIYRLDYGYTF
TRBJ2-7 | - | TRBV7-9 | TRBD1 | TGTGCCAGCAGCTTACAGGGGGCGGGCGAGCAGTACTTC | CASSLQGAGEQYF
TRBJ2-6 | - | TRBV4-3 | - | TGCGCCAGCAGCCAAGTCCGGACAGTCAGTAACGTCCTGACTTTC | CASSQVRTVSNVLTF
TRBJ2-1 | - | TRBV19 | TRBD1 | TGTGCCAGTAGTAGGCAGGGGGCCAGCAATGAGCAGTTCTTC | CASSRQGASNEQFF
TRBJ2-5 | few | TRBV5-1 | - | TGCGCCAGCAGACCGTCAGTAGAGACCCAGTACTTC | CASRPSVETQYF